The 32 T cell receptor beta chains below all came from one sample that was sequenced in a study of blood T cell repertoires in COVID-19. Only in-frame clones appear in the TCRdb table, and some are missing; sequencing was by immunoSEQ multiplex PCR. Found here are tens of thousands of clones, 70% to 90% of them singletons; the top ten hold roughly 15%. Sequencing used peripheral blood. These receptors all stem from a human donor in a cohort sampled during active COVID-19.

The rearrangement links TRBV4-1 to TRBJ1-1; D remains ambiguous. Trimming pared 1 base from V and 4 bases from J, leaving 7 bases between. The CDR3 runs to 13 residues. Germline V CDR1 and CDR2: MGHRA, YSYEKL. CDR3 protein: CASSQVLLTEAFF. The CDR3 nucleotides read TGCGCCAGCAGCCAAGTCCTACTCACTGAAGCTTTCTTT.

This chain connects TRBV6-5 to TRBJ2-7; D gene ambiguous. Trimming removed 2 bases from V and 5 bases from J, with 10 bases in between. The CDR3 is 13 residues long. CDR1 is MNHEY, CDR2 SVGAGI, per germline. The CDR3 DNA follows: TGTGCCAGCAGTTACAGCCCTCGAGACGAGCAGTACTTC. Its protein is CASSYSPRDEQYF.

This rearrangement joins TRBV4-3 to TRBJ2-3; 9 nucleotides match TRBD1. V was pared by 3 bases and J by 5 bases, with 9 bases of the junction left unmatched. Germline loops: CDR1 LGHNA, CDR2 YSLEER. The CDR3 runs to 16 residues. Written as DNA, the CDR3 is TGCGCCAGCAGCCACCCGACAGGGGGGCGGGAAGATACGCAGTATTTT. It yields the protein CASSHPTGGREDTQYF.

This chain links TRBV28 with TRBJ2-5; 7 bases are a match to TRBD2. The CDR3 contains 14 residues. Trimming took 7 bases from V and 1 from J; bases not matched to a gene: 6. Germline CDR1 is MDHEN and CDR2 is SYDVKM. CDR3 protein: CASTPGGGQETQYF. The CDR3 nucleotides read TGTGCCAGCACCCCGGGAGGTGGCCAAGAGACCCAGTACTTC.

This chain joins TRBV10-3 and TRBJ2-1; D is unclear. Germline V gene data show CDR1 as ENHRY and CDR2 as SYGVKD. The CDR3 covers 15 residues. V gave up 4 bases and J gave up 0 bases, with 10 bases separating them. CDR3 nucleotide sequence: TGTGCCATCAGTGCCCTACTTTTCTCCTACAATGAGCAGTTCTTC. It yields the protein CAISALLFSYNEQFF.

This clone was detected only once. The chain has TRBV9 and TRBJ2-3; perhaps TRBD2 as D (6 bases). CDR3 size: 15 residues. Germline V lookup: CDR1 SGDLS, CDR2 YYNGEE. Trimming shortened V by 5 bases and J by 3 bases, and 16 bases separated the two germline ends. In DNA form, the CDR3 reads TGTGCCAGCAGGCCCTCGGGAGCAAAAACAGATACGCAGTATTTT. Residues: CASRPSGAKTDTQYF. Based on the CDR3 plus reference TRBV9 and TRBJ2-3, the full variable domain is DSGVTQTPKHLITATGQRVTLRCSPRSGDLSVYWYQQSLDQGLQFLIQYYNGEERAKGNILERFSAQQFPDLHSELNLSSLELGDSALYFCASRPSGAKTDTQYFGPGTRLTVL.

The chain joins TRBV28 to TRBJ2-2; 8 nucleotides match TRBD2. The trim removed 6 bases at V and 1 base at J, leaving 4 bases unmatched. Germline CDR1 and CDR2: MDHEN and SYDVKM. This CDR3 is 15 amino acids long. The CDR3 DNA reads as TGTGCCAGCAGCGCTAGCGGGCGGAACACCGGGGAGCTGTTTTTT. It is translated as CASSASGRNTGELFF.

This rearrangement joins TRBV30 to TRBJ1-1; D unclear. Trimming took 3 bases from V and 1 from J, leaving 9 bases between them. CDR1 GTSNPN and CDR2 SVGIG come from the germline V gene (reference sequence). The CDR3 length is 13 residues. CDR3 coding DNA: TGTGCCTGGAGGTTCCCGGGGAACACTGAAGCTTTCTTT. As protein: CAWRFPGNTEAFF.

In the case of this clone: Its ends do not fully match the called genes, so a read error is possible. This chain links TRBV5-1 with TRBJ2-7; 9 bases map to TRBD2. The length of the CDR3 is 14 residues. Germline V gene lookup returns CDR1 SGHRS and CDR2 YFSETQ. The DNA of the CDR3 is TGCGCCAGCAGCTTGGGTAGCGGGAGCGAGCGTCGTGCCTTC. It yields the protein CASSLGSGSERRAF.

This rearrangement joins TRBV10-2 to TRBJ2-7; D uncertain. This CDR3 is 12 amino acids long. Per the germline V gene, CDR1 is WSHSY and CDR2 is SAAADI. Trimming stripped 1 base from V and 6 bases from J, with 7 bases between. The DNA of the CDR3 is TGCGCCAGCAGTGAGTTGGTGAGCGAGCAGTACTTC. Residues: CASSELVSEQYF.

The chain has TRBV3-1 (or the pseudogene TRBV3-2) and TRBJ2-2, with 9 bases lining up with TRBD2. The CDR3 extends over 15 amino acids. V shed 4 bases and J 4 bases; nucleotides not matched to a gene: 4. The germline V gene has CDR1 LGHDT and CDR2 YNNKEL (reference sequence). In DNA, the CDR3 is TGTGCCAGCAGCCCCCGGACTAGCGTCACCGGGGAGCTGTTTTTT. Protein product: CASSPRTSVTGELFF.

The chain has TRBV4-1 and TRBJ2-7; 10 positions agree with TRBD2. The length of the CDR3 is 15 residues. Per the germline V gene, CDR1 is MGHRA and CDR2 is YSYEKL. V lost 4 bases to trimming and J lost 2 bases; unmatched junction nucleotides: 5. This CDR3 is CASSRDGLAAYEQYF. The DNA for the CDR3 is TGCGCCAGCAGCCGGGACGGACTAGCGGCCTACGAGCAGTACTTC.

This chain joins TRBV5-8 and TRBJ2-2; D might be TRBD1 (5 bases). The germline gives CDR1 SGHTS, CDR2 YDEGEE. Trimming left V 6 bases short and J 4 bases short, with 19 bases between. This CDR3 contains 16 residues. The CDR3: CASNPQGYGFTGELFF. Here the CDR3 DNA reads TGTGCCAGCAACCCCCAGGGTTATGGATTCACCGGGGAGCTGTTTTTT.

The chain couples TRBV29-1 to TRBJ1-5; D perhaps matches TRBD1 (6 bases). Germline CDR1 is SQVTM and CDR2 is ANQGSEA. Trimming removed 4 bases at V and 7 bases at J, with 14 bases between. The CDR3 contains 13 residues. The CDR3 bases are TGCAGCGTTGGGGCAGGGGAAAGGCAGCCCCAGCATTTT. Its protein product is CSVGAGERQPQHF.

The V call is TRBV7-9, the J call TRBJ2-7, with 10 nucleotides matching TRBD2. After removal of 5 bases from V and 3 bases from J, the junction contained 10 bases not matched to a gene. Germline CDR1 reads SEHNR; CDR2 reads FQNEAQ (reference sequence). The CDR3 totals 16 residues. The chain's CDR3 is CASSAPKLAGGYEQYF. The CDR3, as DNA: TGTGCCAGCAGCGCACCAAAATTAGCGGGGGGCTACGAGCAGTACTTC.

This chain uses TRBV4-3 with TRBJ2-3; the D gene is possibly TRBD2 (5 bases). This CDR3 spans 15 amino acids. V gave up 4 bases and J gave up 0 bases, with 11 bases separating them. The germline V gene encodes CDR1 LGHNA and CDR2 YSLEER. The CDR3 DNA is TGCGCCAGCAGCCGGGAGCGGAGTAGCACAGATACGCAGTATTTT. Amino acids: CASSRERSSTDTQYF.

The CDR3 region has the DNA TGTGCCAGTAGTTTCACGCGGGGGAATGAGCAGTTCTTC. This gives the protein CASSFTRGNEQFF. This chain joins TRBV19 and TRBJ2-1; 7 bases align to TRBD2. Germline loops: CDR1 LNHDA, CDR2 SQIVND (reference sequence). J was trimmed by 7 bases and V by 5 bases; bases with no gene match: 5. This CDR3 region has 13 residues.

This clone has a handful of counts. The genes are TRBV30 and TRBJ2-5, with TRBD2 identical over 14 bases. CDR1 is GTSNPN and CDR2 is SVGIG in the germline V gene (reference sequence). Unmatched junction bases numbered 8, after V lost 7 bases and J lost 4 bases. This CDR3 region has 15 residues. DNA of the CDR3: TGTGCCTCATACTCGGGACTAGCGGGAGTAGAGACCCAGTACTTC. Protein sequence: CASYSGLAGVETQYF.

This clone has just one count. DNA of the CDR3: TGTGCCAGCACTACCGGGATTATTGAAAAACTGTTTTTT. It specifies CASTTGIIEKLFF. The rearrangement joins TRBV28 to TRBJ1-4; D is ambiguous. The CDR3 runs 13 residues. Germline values: CDR1 MDHEN, CDR2 SYDVKM. Deletions cut 7 bases from V and 7 bases from J, with 13 bases between.

The chain employs TRBV5-1 and TRBJ1-1; no firm D call. CDR1 is SGHRS and CDR2 is YFSETQ in the germline V gene. The V and J ends lost 4 bases and 8 bases respectively, with 15 bases between them. The CDR3 covers 13 residues. CDR3 protein: CASSKDSAGEAFF. The CDR3 nucleotides are TGCGCCAGCAGCAAGGACTCGGCTGGGGAAGCTTTCTTT. The complete variable domain, with remaining parts taken from reference TRBV5-1 and TRBJ1-1, reads KAGVTQTPRYLIKTRGQQVTLSCSPISGHRSVSWYQQTPGQGLQFLFEYFSETQRNKGNFPGRFSGRQFSNSRSEMNVSTLELGDSALYLCASSKDSAGEAFFGQGTRLTVV.

The chain combines TRBV27 with TRBJ2-2; tentative D call: TRBD1 (5 bases). V lost 3 bases and J lost 1, with 6 bases in between. Germline-derived CDR1 and CDR2 are MNHEY and SMNVEV (reference sequence). This CDR3 is built from 14 residues. The CDR3 loop reads CASSFRENTGELFF. CDR3 bases: TGTGCCAGCAGTTTCAGGGAGAACACCGGGGAGCTGTTTTTT.

This chain connects TRBV7-2 to TRBJ2-4; no clear D gene. The V end lost 3 bases, the J end lost 0 bases, and 9 bases lay between the germline ends. In germline, CDR1 is SGHTA, CDR2 FQGNSA. The CDR3 extends over 15 amino acids. Here the CDR3 DNA reads TGTGCCAGCAGCTTTGACGGGTTAGCCAAAAACATTCAGTACTTC. Encoded protein: CASSFDGLAKNIQYF. The full variable domain, rest sourced from reference TRBV7-2 and TRBJ2-4, is GAGVSQSPSNKVTEKGKDVELRCDPISGHTALYWYRQSLGQGLEFLIYFQGNSAPDKSGLPSDRFSAERTGGSVSTLTIQRTQQEDSAVYLCASSFDGLAKNIQYFGAGTRLSVL.

This chain connects TRBV9 to TRBJ2-7, with 9 positions matching TRBD1. Unmatched junction bases numbered 8, after V lost 4 bases and J lost 3 bases. This CDR3 is built from 15 residues. CDR1 SGDLS and CDR2 YYNGEE come from the germline V gene. The CDR3, as DNA: TGTGCCAGCAGCAATCCGGGACAGGGACTCTACGAGCAGTACTTC. Amino acids: CASSNPGQGLYEQYF. Looking up the rest from reference TRBV9 and TRBJ2-7 gives the full variable domain: DSGVTQTPKHLITATGQRVTLRCSPRSGDLSVYWYQQSLDQGLQFLIQYYNGEERAKGNILERFSAQQFPDLHSELNLSSLELGDSALYFCASSNPGQGLYEQYFGPGTRLTVT.

The chain combines TRBV4-2 with TRBJ2-2; TRBD2 agrees at 9 bases. Germline CDR1 reads LGHNA; CDR2 reads YNFKEQ. V shed 6 bases, J shed 0 bases, and the junction held 2 bases outside the gene matches. The CDR3 loop spans 15 amino acids. The CDR3 DNA sequence: TGTGCCAGCAGGACTAGCGGCGCGAACACCGGGGAGCTGTTTTTT. It encodes CASRTSGANTGELFF.

The genes are TRBV19 and TRBJ1-6; 10 bases agree with TRBD1. The ends lost 9 bases at V and 6 bases at J; junction bases unmatched: 5. This CDR3 region has 14 residues. Germline-derived CDR1 and CDR2 are LNHDA and SQIVND (reference sequence). CDR3 residues: CASGGQGGNSPLHF. In nucleotides, the CDR3 is TGTGCCAGCGGAGGACAGGGGGGTAATTCACCCCTCCACTTT.

The chain links TRBV6-6 to TRBJ1-3; 9 bases match TRBD1. The CDR3 loop spans 15 amino acids. Trimming removed 6 bases from V and 4 bases from J; junction bases left unmatched: 7. Germline assignment: CDR1 MNHNY and CDR2 SVGAGI (reference sequence). In nucleotides, the CDR3 is TGTGCCAGCAGCCTACAGGGGGCACTGGGAAACACCATATATTTT. Translated, it gives CASSLQGALGNTIYF.

The CDR3 loop reads CASSQNSREEAETQYF. The CDR3 bases are TGTGCCAGCTCGCAAAACAGCCGGGAAGAGGCGGAGACCCAGTACTTC. This sequence joins TRBV18 and TRBJ2-5, with a tentative D call TRBD2 (5 bases). Per the germline V gene, CDR1 is KGHSH and CDR2 is LQKENI. This CDR3 is 16 amino acids long. The V end was cut by 6 bases, the J end by 5 bases, with 22 bases between.

The rearrangement joins TRBV28 to TRBJ1-1; weak D call: TRBD1 (5 bases). The CDR3 sequence is 14 residues long. Germline lookup yields CDR1 MDHEN and CDR2 SYDVKM. V dropped 6 bases and J dropped 1 base, with 12 bases sitting between them. The CDR3 coding sequence is TGTGCCAGCAGCACCAGGGTGAGGAACACTGAAGCTTTCTTT. Translating gives CASSTRVRNTEAFF.

The chain combines TRBV5-4 with TRBJ2-1; 9 positions match TRBD2. The germline CDR1 and CDR2 sequences are SGHNT and YYREEE (reference sequence). The CDR3 runs to 16 residues. V lost 0 bases and J lost 9; bases outside the gene matches: 10. The CDR3 spells CASSLANSGSDGEQFF. The CDR3 DNA reads as TGTGCCAGCAGCTTGGCAAATAGCGGGAGTGATGGTGAGCAGTTCTTC.

The gene calls are TRBV6-2 or TRBV6-3 and TRBJ2-3, with 7 positions matching TRBD2. CDR1 and CDR2 from the germline V gene are MNHEY and SVGEGT. With 2 bases clipped from V and 0 bases from J, the junction kept 11 bases outside the gene matches. The CDR3 totals 18 residues. The CDR3 DNA reads as TGTGCCAGCAGTTACGAGGGCCGACTAGCAGCTAGCACAGATACGCAGTATTTT. Translation gives CASSYEGRLAASTDTQYF.

This chain joins TRBV27 and TRBJ2-2; TRBD2 might be the D (5 bases). There are 12 residues in the CDR3. Germline V gives CDR1 MNHEY, CDR2 SMNVEV (reference sequence). V was cut by 2 bases and J by 8 bases, with 6 bases left in between. The chain's CDR3 is CASSLEGGELFF. The CDR3 nucleotides read TGTGCCAGCAGTTTAGAGGGAGGGGAGCTGTTTTTT.

V gene TRBV7-3 combines with J gene TRBJ2-1; no clear D gene. CDR1 is SGHTA, CDR2 FQGTGA, per germline. This CDR3 has 16 amino acids. The V gene lost 1 base and the J gene lost 7 bases, with 17 bases spanning the gap. The CDR3 DNA is TGTGCCAGCAGCTTAATAGGAGCCGCCTTGAGGAATGAGCAGTTCTTC. As protein: CASSLIGAALRNEQFF.